This T cell receptor beta chain was retrieved from a study of memory CD4+ T cells and cytomegalovirus serostatus. The repertoire was sequenced with immunoSEQ multiplex PCR; TCRdb's copy has only in-frame clones and lacks some. The profile covers tens of thousands of clones, with just under 80% appearing a single time and less than 0.6% taken by the ten largest. Single viable CD3+CD4+CD8-CD45RO+ cells were sorted as the memory CD4+ T cells. Donors' CMV status reflects serum IgG against pp150, pp28, p38, p52. After thawing, CD4+ T cells were positively selected. Study-level results: The CMV-associated TCR signature appears largely within the CD4+ memory repertoire.

As concerns this clone: Its matching antigen is unknown.

Trimming removed 1 base from V and 10 bases from J; junction bases left unmatched: 9. CDR1 is GTSNPN, CDR2 SVGIG, per germline (reference sequence). The CDR3 length is 15 residues. Sample: memory CD4+ T cells from blood. This receptor was obtained from an adult in good health and CMV-seronegative. V gene TRBV30 combines with J gene TRBJ1-6, with TRBD1 matching 8 bases. The CDR3 coding sequence is TGTGCCTGGAGTGAAGGCAGGGGGCGCTTGTCACCCCTCCACTTT. This translates into CAWSEGRGRLSPLHF.